A selection of T cell receptor beta chains follows, all from one sample in a study of shared clonotypes between healthy human individuals. Generated by immunoSEQ multiplex PCR, the TCRdb table keeps only in-frame clones and is missing some. The table has around 700,000 clones, around 78% seen once; the top ten hold around 2%. Sequenced: memory CD4+ T cells sorted from blood. These receptor sequences come from a woman in her twenties or thirties in good health. The CDR3 runs from the conserved cysteine through the conserved F or W. D genes are given only for firm matches. A row's size may be missing; if present it is once, few, many or a size class.

j_gene,d_gene,v_gene,abundance,CDR3nt,CDR3aa
TRBJ2-7,.,TRBV7-2,.,TGTGCCAGCAGCTGGCGGGGTAATCACGCTTCCTACGAGCAGTACTTC,CASSWRGNHASYEQYF
TRBJ2-5,.,TRBV29-1,.,TGCAGCGTTGGGGTTTGGGCTAGTGGTGGTAGGGAGACCCAGTACTTC,CSVGVWASGGRETQYF
TRBJ2-5,.,TRBV6-5,.,TGTGCCAGCAGTTACTGGGGGCGCCGAGGAGAGACCCAGTACTTC,CASSYWGRRGETQYF
TRBJ1-5,TRBD1,TRBV30,.,TGTGCCTGGAGTCCTAGGACAGGCAACAATCAGCCCCAGCATTTT,CAWSPRTGNNQPQHF
TRBJ2-2,.,TRBV4-1,.,TGCGCCAGCAGCCAAGAAGGTCGAGGGATCGCCGGGGAGCTGTTTTTT,CASSQEGRGIAGELFF
TRBJ2-7,TRBD1,TRBV18,.,TGTGCCAGCTCACCTTTCCGGGACAGGGGATTTGACGAGCAGTACTTC,CASSPFRDRGFDEQYF
TRBJ1-4,TRBD1,TRBV6-1,.,TGTGCCAGCAGTGATTATTGGGGGACAGTTAATGAAAAACTGTTTTTT,CASSDYWGTVNEKLFF
TRBJ2-7,.,TRBV7-9,.,TGTGCCAGCAGCTTAATGGGACGACCCGAGCAGTACTTC,CASSLMGRPEQYF
TRBJ2-5,.,TRBV27,.,TGTGCCAGTATGTCACCGACCAGTGGAACGACCCAGTACTTC,CASMSPTSGTTQYF
TRBJ2-1,TRBD2,TRBV10-1,.,TGCGCCAGCAGTGACTCTAGCGGGAGTTACAATGAGCAGTTCTTC,CASSDSSGSYNEQFF
TRBJ1-3,.,TRBV9,few,TGTGCCAGCAGCGTACGGCTGGGAGTCACTGGAAACACCATATATTTT,CASSVRLGVTGNTIYF
TRBJ1-2,.,TRBV28,.,TGTGCCAGCAGTTTTGAGAGACGCCTTGGCTACACCTTC,CASSFERRLGYTF
TRBJ1-1,.,TRBV27,.,TGTGCCAGCAGCCCCAGTGAGGGGAGGCATACTGAAGCTTTCTTT,CASSPSEGRHTEAFF
TRBJ2-7,TRBD1,TRBV28,once,TGTGCCAGCAAGCAAACAGGGGCCAACTCCTACGAGCAGTACTTC,CASKQTGANSYEQYF
TRBJ1-4,.,TRBV7-9,.,TGTGCCAGCAGCTTAGCATATAATGAAAAACTGTTTTTT,CASSLAYNEKLFF
TRBJ1-2,.,TRBV6-1,.,TGTGCCAGCAGTGAAGTTCAGTCATCCGGCTACACCTTC,CASSEVQSSGYTF
TRBJ2-7,.,TRBV11-2,many,TGTGCCAGCAGCTTAGGGGGAAACTCCTACGAGCAGTACTTC,CASSLGGNSYEQYF
TRBJ2-2,.,TRBV7-8,.,TGTGCCAGCAGCTTTCTAGCAAAGGGAGTCGGGGAGCTGTTTTTT,CASSFLAKGVGELFF
TRBJ1-1,.,TRBV7-2,.,TGTGCCAGCAGCTTAACTCTTACGGGGAACACTGAAGCTTTCTTT,CASSLTLTGNTEAFF
TRBJ1-4,.,TRBV7-2,.,TGTGCCAGCAGCTCGACGGATTCTGGCGAAAAACTGTTTTTT,CASSSTDSGEKLFF
TRBJ2-1,.,TRBV4-2,.,TGTGCCAGCAGCCAAGATCCTCCACGGCGAGACTCCTACAATGAGCAGTTCTTC,CASSQDPPRRDSYNEQFF
TRBJ1-4,.,TRBV28,.,TGTGCCAGCAGTCCCGCCGTCGCAACTAATGAAAAACTGTTTTTT,CASSPAVATNEKLFF
TRBJ2-6,.,TRBV19,.,TGTGCCAGTAGGGACATTGCCGGGGCCAACGTCCTGACTTTC,CASRDIAGANVLTF
TRBJ2-7,.,TRBV25-1,few,TGTGCCACCGCCCGGGACTTCGCCTACGAGCAGTACTTC,CATARDFAYEQYF
TRBJ2-7,.,TRBV2,.,TGTGCCAGCAGCACCCGGGACTTTATTTCCTACGAGCAGTACTTC,CASSTRDFISYEQYF
TRBJ2-1,.,TRBV7-9,many,TGTGCCAGCAGCTTTGGACCGGAGCAGTTCTTC,CASSFGPEQFF
TRBJ1-2,.,TRBV21-1,.,TGTGCCAGCAGCCCGGGAGACTACTATGGCTACACCTTC,CASSPGDYYGYTF
TRBJ1-5,.,TRBV19,.,TGTGCCAGTAGTATAGGAACAGGGAATCAGCCCCAGCATTTT,CASSIGTGNQPQHF
TRBJ2-3,.,TRBV19,.,TGTGCCAGTAGTATATCTCGTACAAGCACAGATACGCAGTATTTT,CASSISRTSTDTQYF
TRBJ1-3,.,TRBV11-2,.,TGTGCCAGCAGCTTAATGTTGGAAGGAAACACCATATATTTT,CASSLMLEGNTIYF
TRBJ2-1,.,TRBV18,medium-sized,TGTGCCAGCTCAATTCTCTACAATGAGCAGTTCTTC,CASSILYNEQFF
TRBJ1-6,TRBD1,TRBV5-1,.,TGCGCCAGCACCCCGGGACAGGAGAATAATTCACCCCTCCACTTT,CASTPGQENNSPLHF
TRBJ2-5,.,TRBV15,.,TGTGCCACCAGCAGCAGTTCCGGGGAGACCCAGTACTTC,CATSSSSGETQYF
TRBJ1-5,.,TRBV18,.,TGTGCCAGCTCACCAAGTGAAGGTCAGCCCCAGCATTTT,CASSPSEGQPQHF
TRBJ1-5,TRBD1,TRBV29-1,.,TGCAGCGTTGGCTCGGTTAGGGACAGGCCATATAGCAATCAGCCCCAGCATTTT,CSVGSVRDRPYSNQPQHF
TRBJ2-3,.,TRBV4-1,once,TGCGCCAGCTGGCGGGTGGGGGGTACAGATACGCAGTATTTT,CASWRVGGTDTQYF
TRBJ2-4,TRBD2,TRBV2,.,TGTGCCGCCTGGGGGGGTGCGGGAATAGCCAAAAACATTCAGTACTTC,CAAWGGAGIAKNIQYF
TRBJ2-1,TRBD2,TRBV28,.,TGTGCCAGCCGGACTAGTGTTCATGAGCAGTTCTTC,CASRTSVHEQFF
TRBJ2-7,.,TRBV28,.,TGTGCCAGCAGTCTCGGCTCCTACGAGCAGTACTTC,CASSLGSYEQYF
TRBJ2-7,TRBD2,TRBV11-2,.,TGTGCCAGCAGGTTTACCGGGACTAGCGGAGTATACGAGCAGTACTTC,CASRFTGTSGVYEQYF
TRBJ2-3,TRBD2,TRBV5-4,.,TGTGCCAGCAGCTTGCGGGGGGGGGATTCAGATACGCAGTATTTT,CASSLRGGDSDTQYF
TRBJ2-1,TRBD2,TRBV11-2,.,TGTGCCAGCACCCCCGGGACTAGCGGGATGAATGAGCAGTTCTTC,CASTPGTSGMNEQFF
TRBJ2-7,.,TRBV11-2,.,TGTGCCAGCAGCTTTTCTAGCGTAGGCGAGCAGTACTTC,CASSFSSVGEQYF
TRBJ2-2,TRBD2,TRBV28,few,TGTGCCAGCACCCCAGAAAGCGGGAGGCCCCACACCGGGGAGCTGTTTTTT,CASTPESGRPHTGELFF
TRBJ2-7,.,TRBV28,.,TGTGCCAGCAGTTTATTGATTAGATCAGGGTTTCCCTACGAGCAGTACTTC,CASSLLIRSGFPYEQYF
TRBJ2-2,TRBD1,TRBV11-2,.,TGTGCCAGCAGCGCCCCGGGACAGGGGGCTATCGGCGGGGAGCTGTTTTTT,CASSAPGQGAIGGELFF
TRBJ2-5,.,TRBV28,.,TGTGCCAGCAGTATGGGGGGGCAGCAAGAGACCCAGTACTTC,CASSMGGQQETQYF
TRBJ1-1,TRBD1,TRBV7-6,.,TGTGCCAGCAGCTTGGCCGACAGGGACACTGAAGCTTTCTTT,CASSLADRDTEAFF
TRBJ2-5,.,TRBV29-1,.,TGCAGCGTTGAACCGACAGTCGGGACCCAGTACTTC,CSVEPTVGTQYF
TRBJ2-1,.,TRBV6-5,.,TGTGCCAGCAGTTACGAGGGCGGCAGTGAGCAGTTCTTC,CASSYEGGSEQFF
TRBJ2-1,.,TRBV7-9,.,TGTGCCAGCAGCCAGGCGGCCGGTAATGAGCAGTTCTTC,CASSQAAGNEQFF
TRBJ2-7,TRBD2,TRBV2,.,TGTGCCTCCCTAGGAGGGACTAGCGGATTCAGCGAGCAGTACTTC,CASLGGTSGFSEQYF
TRBJ1-4,TRBD1,TRBV7-6,few,TGTGCCAGCAGCTCAAGAACAGGGGCAAATGAAAAACTGTTTTTT,CASSSRTGANEKLFF
TRBJ1-3,.,TRBV5-1,.,TGCGCCAGCAGCTTGCAGACAGATGGAAACACCATATATTTT,CASSLQTDGNTIYF